This is a list of T cell receptor beta chains from one sample in a study of blood T cell repertoires in COVID-19. Sequencing used immunoSEQ multiplex PCR; TCRdb keeps in-frame clones, though not all of them. The sample consists of about 25,000 clones, roughly 91% of them appearing once. Sequenced sample: peripheral blood. All receptors come from a man between 45 and 60 years old with active COVID-19. The CDR3 runs from the conserved cysteine through the conserved F or W. A D gene is named only where the DNA matches it firmly. Clone size is shown for a subset of rows, as once, few, many or a class of expanded clone.

abundance: NA
j_gene: TRBJ2-1
v_gene: TRBV27
d_gene: TRBD1
CDR3aa: CASSTHGTGGYNEQFF
CDR3nt: TGTGCCAGCAGTACCCACGGGACAGGGGGTTACAATGAGCAGTTCTTC

abundance: NA
j_gene: TRBJ1-2
v_gene: TRBV7-2
d_gene: NA
CDR3aa: CASSSRTGNYGYTF
CDR3nt: TGTGCCAGCAGCTCTAGGACGGGGAACTATGGCTACACCTTC

abundance: NA
j_gene: TRBJ2-3
v_gene: TRBV10-3
d_gene: TRBD1
CDR3aa: CAISEPRQGRTDTQYF
CDR3nt: TGTGCCATCAGTGAACCTAGACAGGGGAGAACAGATACGCAGTATTTT

abundance: NA
j_gene: TRBJ2-4
v_gene: TRBV12-2
d_gene: NA
CDR3aa: CASRPWAAGGPEVSAKNIQYF
CDR3nt: TGTGCAAGTCGCCCCTGGGCCGCGGGAGGGCCAGAGGTGTCGGCCAAAAACATTCAGTACTTC

abundance: once
j_gene: TRBJ2-3
v_gene: TRBV6-5
d_gene: TRBD2
CDR3aa: CASSYSIAGSTDTQYF
CDR3nt: TGTGCCAGCAGTTACTCGATAGCGGGGTCCACAGATACGCAGTATTTT

abundance: NA
j_gene: TRBJ1-3
v_gene: TRBV7-8
d_gene: TRBD1
CDR3aa: CASSSPGTGRNTIYF
CDR3nt: TGTGCCAGCAGCTCCCCCGGGACAGGGCGAAACACCATATATTTT

abundance: once
j_gene: TRBJ1-1
v_gene: TRBV19
d_gene: NA
CDR3aa: CASSMEGAMNTEAFF
CDR3nt: TGTGCCAGTAGTATGGAAGGGGCCATGAACACTGAAGCTTTCTTT

abundance: NA
j_gene: TRBJ2-5
v_gene: TRBV18
d_gene: TRBD2
CDR3aa: CASSPSVAGTQETQYF
CDR3nt: TGTGCCAGCTCACCATCGGTAGCGGGCACTCAAGAGACCCAGTACTTC

abundance: NA
j_gene: TRBJ2-5
v_gene: TRBV19
d_gene: TRBD2
CDR3aa: CASSVFSGGKETQYF
CDR3nt: TGTGCCAGTAGTGTTTTTAGCGGGGGAAAAGAGACCCAGTACTTC

abundance: NA
j_gene: TRBJ1-2
v_gene: TRBV7-6
d_gene: TRBD1
CDR3aa: CASSGDRGGYTF
CDR3nt: TGTGCCAGCAGCGGGGACAGGGGTGGCTACACCTTC

abundance: NA
j_gene: TRBJ1-2
v_gene: TRBV11-3
d_gene: NA
CDR3aa: CASSKAAYGYTF
CDR3nt: TGTGCCAGCAGTAAAGCGGCCTATGGCTACACCTTC

abundance: NA
j_gene: TRBJ1-1
v_gene: TRBV2
d_gene: NA
CDR3aa: CASIYTGNTEAFF
CDR3nt: TGTGCCAGCATTTATACAGGGAACACTGAAGCTTTCTTT

abundance: NA
j_gene: TRBJ2-1
v_gene: TRBV6-5
d_gene: NA
CDR3aa: CASSTTRDSYNEQFF
CDR3nt: TGTGCCAGCAGTACTACACGGGACTCCTACAATGAGCAGTTCTTC

abundance: NA
j_gene: TRBJ1-1
v_gene: TRBV10-3
d_gene: NA
CDR3aa: CAISDTVGGAEAFF
CDR3nt: TGTGCCATCAGTGATACGGTTGGGGGGGCTGAAGCTTTCTTT

abundance: once
j_gene: TRBJ1-4
v_gene: TRBV14
d_gene: NA
CDR3aa: CASSQFGGYNEKLFF
CDR3nt: TGTGCCAGCAGCCAATTCGGCGGATATAATGAAAAACTGTTTTTT

abundance: NA
j_gene: TRBJ1-1
v_gene: TRBV5-8
d_gene: NA
CDR3aa: CASSQSLQGWNTEAFF
CDR3nt: TGTGCCAGCAGCCAAAGCCTCCAGGGCTGGAACACTGAAGCTTTCTTT

abundance: once
j_gene: TRBJ1-5
v_gene: TRBV7-9
d_gene: TRBD1
CDR3aa: CASSQDRVQPQHF
CDR3nt: TGTGCCAGCAGCCAGGACAGGGTTCAGCCCCAGCATTTT